A single sample is the source of the 9 T cell receptor beta chains below, sequenced in a study of blood T cells in healthy people across ages. A second about 7 to 12 cycle PCR used barcoded and J-beta primers. TCRdb re-called the 5' RACE reads with MiXCR, one entry per CDR3 protein. The repertoire holds approximately 810,000 distinct CDR3 sequences, with under 35% as singletons. Sequencing input: blood. The receptors were gathered from an elderly woman in good health.

This clonotype was detected many times. V usage is TRBV5-1 and J usage is TRBJ2-5; 11 positions match TRBD1. The CDR3 spans 16 residues. With 4 bases clipped from V and 0 bases from J, the junction kept 5 bases outside the gene matches. Germline lookup yields CDR1 SGHRS and CDR2 YFSETQ. DNA of the CDR3: TGCGCCAGCAGCCTAGGGACAGGGGGACACCAAGAGACCCAGTACTTC. Its translation: CASSLGTGGHQETQYF.

This clonotype has at least ten counts. The V and J genes are TRBV6-5 and TRBJ2-3; D is ambiguous. V lost 6 bases to trimming and J lost 2 bases, with 9 bases between them. This CDR3 is 13 amino acids long. The germline CDR1 and CDR2 sequences are MNHEY and SVGAGI. In DNA, the CDR3 is TGTGCCAGCAGAAGACTGGTCACAGATACGCAGTATTTT. It specifies CASRRLVTDTQYF.

This clonotype was recorded many times. Here the CDR3 DNA reads TGTGCCAGCAAACCGGACGTTGCCGGCTACGAGCAGTACTTC. Amino acid sequence: CASKPDVAGYEQYF. The chain is built from TRBV12-3 or TRBV12-4 and TRBJ2-7; D remains ambiguous. This CDR3 has 14 residues. Trimming pared 7 bases from V and 3 bases from J, leaving 16 bases between.

This clonotype was detected ten times or more. The J gene is TRBJ2-1, the V gene TRBV7-2, with 10 bases that match TRBD1. Trimming took 5 bases from V and 8 from J; bases not matched to a gene: 12. The V gene's germline CDR1 is SGHTA and CDR2 FQGNSA. CDR3 size: 16 residues. This chain's CDR3 is CASSDRQGAIKYEQFF. The CDR3 nucleotides read TGTGCCAGCAGCGACCGACAGGGGGCGATTAAATATGAGCAGTTCTTC.

CDR3 protein: CASSPITGGGGTQYF. DNA of the CDR3: TGTGCCAGCAGTCCTATAACGGGGGGAGGGGGTACGCAGTATTTT. The chain links TRBV4-2 to TRBJ2-3, with a possible D match to TRBD2 (7 bases). V was trimmed by 6 bases and J by 8 bases, leaving 21 bases between them. The CDR3 extends over 15 amino acids. CDR1 is LGHNA and CDR2 is YNFKEQ in the germline V gene.

The chain links TRBV20-1 to TRBJ2-7; the D is unclear. Gene TRBJ2-5 matches the end of the DNA better, so the J call may be wrong. The CDR3 length is 19 residues. The germline V gene has CDR1 DFQATT and CDR2 SNEGSKA (reference sequence). This CDR3 reads CSARDPLFYSRNGTETQYF. In nucleotides, the CDR3 is TGCAGTGCTAGAGATCCCCTCTTCTACTCCAGAAACGGAACCGAGACCCAGTACTTC.

This clonotype has ten or more counts. The gene calls are TRBV28 and TRBJ2-5, with D unresolved. Germline-derived CDR1 and CDR2 are MDHEN and SYDVKM. V shed 2 bases and J shed 7 bases, with 20 bases lying between them. The CDR3 has 16 amino acids. CDR3 amino acids: CASSLTGLTSVGTQYF. Written as DNA, the CDR3 is TGTGCCAGCAGTTTAACGGGCCTGACCTCGGTCGGGACCCAGTACTTC.

This clonotype was detected ten times or more. This sequence joins TRBV20-1 and TRBJ1-5; D might be TRBD1 (5 bases). CDR3 length: 14 residues. Germline loops: CDR1 DFQATT, CDR2 SNEGSKA (reference sequence). Trimming removed 4 bases at V and 7 bases at J, with 17 bases between. The CDR3 nucleotides are TGCAGTGCTAACGCTCCGACAGTGGGGCAGCCCCAGCATTTT. As protein: CSANAPTVGQPQHF.

About this clonotype itself: This may be a read error, as it is one base from a much larger clone. The rearrangement uses TRBV12-3 or TRBV12-4 and TRBJ2-5; D is uncertain. V was trimmed by 4 bases and J by 11 bases, leaving 14 bases between them. The CDR3 runs to 12 residues. The CDR3 protein is CASSSSGAVQYF. The CDR3, as DNA: TGTGCCAGCAGTTCCTCAGGAGCAGTGCAGTACTTC.